Listed below are T cell receptor beta chains from one sample, sequenced in a study of blood T cell repertoires in COVID-19. Assay: immunoSEQ multiplex PCR; the TCRdb copy retains only in-frame clones and omits some. This table has 230,000 or so clones, around 83% appearing once. The material sequenced was peripheral blood. The source is a man between 40 and 49 years old with active or convalescent COVID-19. Both conserved end residues are part of each CDR3. The order of the fields is J gene, D gene, V gene, CDR3 protein. D genes are given only for firm matches.

J: TRBJ2-2
D: NA
V: TRBV3-1/TRBV3-2
CDR3: CASSQVQDTGELFF

J: TRBJ1-2
D: NA
V: TRBV3-1/TRBV3-2
CDR3: CASSQVQSSGYGYTF

J: TRBJ2-3
D: TRBD2
V: TRBV7-2
CDR3: CASSLVPGGAGTDTQYF

J: TRBJ2-7
D: TRBD1
V: TRBV14
CDR3: CASSQSSPGQGPYLRAQYF

J: TRBJ1-5
D: NA
V: TRBV9
CDR3: CASSDQPSGDQPQHF

J: TRBJ2-2
D: TRBD1
V: TRBV19
CDR3: CASSYRGQTGELFF

J: TRBJ1-2
D: TRBD1
V: TRBV5-8
CDR3: CASRLTGGSNYGYTF

J: TRBJ2-5
D: NA
V: TRBV5-5
CDR3: CASSFSEGGETQYF

J: TRBJ2-1
D: TRBD2
V: TRBV30
CDR3: CAWSGHRDGYGERESYNEQFF

J: TRBJ2-1
D: TRBD1
V: TRBV29-1
CDR3: CSAEQGDNEQFF

J: TRBJ2-7
D: NA
V: TRBV30
CDR3: CAWSVGRGEQYF

J: TRBJ1-2
D: TRBD1
V: TRBV19
CDR3: CASSTRTLTGDGYTF

J: TRBJ1-3
D: TRBD1
V: TRBV7-9
CDR3: CASSYGTGAGNTIYF

J: TRBJ2-2
D: TRBD1
V: TRBV11-2
CDR3: CASSTGDRIIPGELFF

J: TRBJ2-5
D: NA
V: TRBV19
CDR3: CASSGTGSGETQYF

J: TRBJ1-1
D: TRBD1
V: TRBV11-1
CDR3: CASSTRGFTEAFF

J: TRBJ1-4
D: TRBD1
V: TRBV2
CDR3: CASSRTGGIANEKLFF

J: TRBJ2-7
D: TRBD1
V: TRBV4-1
CDR3: CASSPGQGSSYEQYF

J: TRBJ2-1
D: TRBD1
V: TRBV30
CDR3: CASLGTGQYNEQFF

J: TRBJ1-4
D: NA
V: TRBV6-1
CDR3: CASSEGAPNEKLFF

J: TRBJ1-5
D: TRBD1
V: TRBV2
CDR3: CASSDLGQIGNQPQHF

J: TRBJ2-1
D: NA
V: TRBV21-1
CDR3: CASSKASLLFYNEQFF

J: TRBJ2-6
D: TRBD1
V: TRBV30
CDR3: CAWGVQGASGANVLTF

J: TRBJ1-1
D: TRBD1
V: TRBV7-8
CDR3: CASSLPETGLTEAFF

J: TRBJ1-6
D: NA
V: TRBV5-1
CDR3: CASSLSPGNSPLHF

J: TRBJ2-7
D: NA
V: TRBV5-4
CDR3: CASSRDPTVYEQYF

J: TRBJ2-7
D: NA
V: TRBV24-1
CDR3: CATSDRLSYEQYF

J: TRBJ2-7
D: NA
V: TRBV27
CDR3: CASSLSQTYEQYF

J: TRBJ1-1
D: NA
V: TRBV7-2
CDR3: CASSLVGLMNTEAFF

J: TRBJ2-5
D: NA
V: TRBV2
CDR3: CASRRQHQETQYF

J: TRBJ1-1
D: TRBD1
V: TRBV30
CDR3: CAWAGGNTEAFF

J: TRBJ1-5
D: NA
V: TRBV7-8
CDR3: CASSPLQGSGNQPQHF

J: TRBJ2-7
D: NA
V: TRBV4-3
CDR3: CASSGAAGSGEQYF

J: TRBJ1-2
D: TRBD1
V: TRBV24-1
CDR3: CATSESPGQGSYGYTF

J: TRBJ1-1
D: TRBD1
V: TRBV7-8
CDR3: CASSLLQGAIPEAFF

J: TRBJ1-6
D: NA
V: TRBV5-6
CDR3: CASRRRTDTNSPLHF

J: TRBJ1-4
D: NA
V: TRBV6-5
CDR3: CASSSKRSEKLFF

J: TRBJ1-6
D: NA
V: TRBV6-2/TRBV6-3
CDR3: CASSYPPEALHF

J: TRBJ1-5
D: NA
V: TRBV7-8
CDR3: CASSGGRDLSNQPQHF

J: TRBJ2-3
D: TRBD2
V: TRBV10-1
CDR3: CASSPFPSGNTDTQYF

J: TRBJ2-7
D: TRBD1
V: TRBV7-3
CDR3: CASSLGQGFDEQYF

J: TRBJ1-1
D: NA
V: TRBV29-1
CDR3: CSVEETANTEAFF

J: TRBJ2-3
D: NA
V: TRBV20-1
CDR3: CSAGRDTQYF

J: TRBJ2-7
D: NA
V: TRBV6-5
CDR3: CASSYSRWQGAYEQYF

J: TRBJ1-5
D: TRBD1
V: TRBV19
CDR3: CATSRTGDDNQPQHF

J: TRBJ2-3
D: NA
V: TRBV7-2
CDR3: CASSLVYGVTDTQYF

J: TRBJ2-7
D: NA
V: TRBV5-1
CDR3: CASSQGTHPTAPYEQYF

J: TRBJ1-1
D: NA
V: TRBV4-1
CDR3: CASSPPQRDWGRLFTEAFF

J: TRBJ1-1
D: NA
V: TRBV6-6
CDR3: CASSWNLDGMNTEAFF

J: TRBJ2-1
D: NA
V: TRBV9
CDR3: CASSVEYYNEQFF

J: TRBJ2-1
D: TRBD2
V: TRBV6-4
CDR3: CATSSGGTFVGQFF

J: TRBJ1-2
D: TRBD1
V: TRBV10-2
CDR3: CASSRGQGNGYTF

J: TRBJ1-3
D: NA
V: TRBV30
CDR3: CAWRRGRGNTIYF

J: TRBJ2-7
D: TRBD2
V: TRBV6-5
CDR3: CASSYVSSGSPHEQYF

J: TRBJ2-1
D: TRBD1
V: TRBV7-9
CDR3: CASTPIGPTGGGEQFF

J: TRBJ2-1
D: NA
V: TRBV11-2
CDR3: CASSSAGQSGNEQFF